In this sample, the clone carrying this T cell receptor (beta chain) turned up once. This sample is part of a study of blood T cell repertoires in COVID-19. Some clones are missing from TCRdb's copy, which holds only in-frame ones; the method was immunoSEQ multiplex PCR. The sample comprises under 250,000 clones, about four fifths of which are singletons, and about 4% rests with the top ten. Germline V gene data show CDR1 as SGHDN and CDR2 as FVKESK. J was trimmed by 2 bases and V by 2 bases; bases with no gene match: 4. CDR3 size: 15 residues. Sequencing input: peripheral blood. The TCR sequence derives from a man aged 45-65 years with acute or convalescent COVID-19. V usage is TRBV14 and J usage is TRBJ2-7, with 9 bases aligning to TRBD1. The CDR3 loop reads CASSQTGTGTYEQYF. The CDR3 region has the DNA TGTGCCAGCAGCCAAACCGGGACAGGGACCTACGAGCAGTACTTC. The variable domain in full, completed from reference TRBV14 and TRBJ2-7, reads EAGVTQFPSHSVIEKGQTVTLRCDPISGHDNLYWYRRVMGKEIKFLLHFVKESKQDESGMPNNRFLAERTGGTYSTLKVQPAELEDSGVYFCASSQTGTGTYEQYFGPGTRLTVT.